This T cell receptor beta chain was obtained from a study of blood T cell repertoires in COVID-19. About the research overall: The study drew acute and convalescent COVID-19 samples from the United States, Italy and Spain.

Those who participated ranged in age from about 18 to 89 years and resided in about 24 US areas. Clinical history reported by participants formed the basis on which cohorts were assigned. Method: immunoSEQ multiplex PCR; TCRdb's copy keeps in-frame clones and lacks some. The repertoire holds some 190,000 clones, roughly 82% seen once, with 4.5% to 6.5% in the top ten. What was sequenced was PBMCs or T cells enriched from blood (not recorded which). The receptor was isolated from a man aged 35 to 55 with acute COVID-19.

The CDR3 region has the DNA TGTGCCAGCAGGGAGGGGTCCCTAAGCCGAGGCTACACCTTC. Its protein product is CASREGSLSRGYTF. V usage is TRBV6-5 and J usage is TRBJ1-2, with a weak D call TRBD1 (5 bases). This CDR3 has 14 residues. Germline V gene lookup returns CDR1 MNHEY and CDR2 SVGAGI. Trimming cost V 6 bases and J 8 bases, with 19 bases left between them.